What follows are 30 T cell receptor beta chains derived from one specimen sequenced in a study of T-cell reconstitution after alpha-beta-depleted transplantation in children. It was with unique molecular identifiers that the TCRbeta library was prepared. TCRdb fed the PCR reads into MiXCR, producing one record per CDR3 protein. This sample has fewer than 1 million distinct CDR3 sequences, with 16% found just once. The sequencing here drew on PBMCs, mostly from graft donor cells, taken 360 days after TCRalphabeta/CD19-depleted stem cell transplant. The receptor source for this set is a male patient younger than 18 who had a stem cell transplant for acute lymphoblastic leukemia, so the T cells may come from the graft donor.

Comments on this clonotype: Given a much more abundant clone one base away, this may be a read error. V usage is TRBV6-2 or TRBV6-3 and J usage is TRBJ1-5; 8 bases align to TRBD1. CDR3 length: 15 residues. Trimming at V came to 0 bases and at J to 2 bases, leaving 0 bases not matched to a gene. Germline CDR1 and CDR2: MNHEY and SVGEGT. The CDR3 DNA is TGTGCCAGCAGTTACTCGGGACAGGGCAATCAGCCCCAGCATTTT. It yields the protein CASSYSGQGNQPQHF.

The rearrangement links TRBV6-1 to TRBJ2-5; 15 positions agree with TRBD2. Germline-derived CDR1 and CDR2 are MNHNS and SASEGT. V gave up 5 bases and J gave up 3 bases; unmatched junction bases: 7. CDR3 length equals 17 residues. CDR3 nucleotide sequence: TGTGCCAGCAGTCCCTGGACTAGCGGGAGGGTTAAAGAGACCCAGTACTTC. Its translation is CASSPWTSGRVKETQYF.

This chain connects TRBV18 to TRBJ2-7, with TRBD2 matching over 12 bases. The length of the CDR3 is 17 residues. Trimming removed 3 bases from V and 3 bases from J; junction bases left unmatched: 9. The germline V gene encodes CDR1 KGHSH and CDR2 LQKENI. The CDR3: CASSPRTSGIGSYEQYF. The CDR3 DNA follows: TGTGCCAGCTCACCCCGGACTAGCGGGATCGGGAGCTACGAGCAGTACTTC.

This clonotype was detected a few times. The chain employs TRBV27 and TRBJ2-7; D perhaps matches TRBD2 (5 bases). The CDR3 is 14 amino acids. The ends were cut back, 5 bases at V and 3 bases at J, with 14 bases in the middle. Germline V lookup: CDR1 MNHEY, CDR2 SMNVEV (reference sequence). The CDR3 reads CASSTLDAFYEQYF. CDR3 DNA sequence: TGTGCCAGCAGTACACTAGATGCCTTCTACGAGCAGTACTTC.

In its sample, this clonotype was seen many times. The chain has TRBV7-9 and TRBJ2-1, with 11 bases matching TRBD2. V gave up 4 bases and J gave up 8 bases; unmatched junction bases: 7. CDR1 SEHNR and CDR2 FQNEAQ come from the germline V gene (reference sequence). This CDR3 contains 15 residues. The CDR3 DNA reads TGTGCCAGCAGCTGGTGGACTAGCGGGCTTTATGAGCAGTTCTTC. It codes for CASSWWTSGLYEQFF.

There are many counts of this clonotype. V usage is TRBV14 and J usage is TRBJ2-2; the D is unclear. The germline V and J ends were trimmed by 1 base and 7 bases, with 10 bases remaining between them. CDR1 SGHDN and CDR2 FVKESK come from the germline V gene. This CDR3 has 14 amino acids. The CDR3 region has the DNA TGTGCCAGCAGCCAAGCTAGGGCTTTCGGGGAGCTGTTTTTT. Residues: CASSQARAFGELFF.

The CDR3 coding sequence is TGTGCCAGCAGCCCGCTGGGCACTGGAAGGACTGAAGCTTTCTTT. Amino acids: CASSPLGTGRTEAFF. The J gene is TRBJ1-1, the V gene TRBV5-6; D remains ambiguous. The CDR3 has 15 residues. Germline lookup yields CDR1 SGHDT and CDR2 YYEEEE. V was cut by 4 bases and J by 5 bases, with 18 bases left in between.

The chain links TRBV7-8 to TRBJ2-7, with 15 positions matching TRBD2. The junction had 5 bases not matched to a gene; V was cut back by 5 bases and J by 9 bases. CDR3 length: 14 amino acids. The V gene's germline CDR1 is SGHVS and CDR2 FQNEAQ. The DNA of the CDR3 is TGTGCCAGCAGCACATGGGGACTAGCGGGAGGGCAGTACTTC. Translating gives CASSTWGLAGGQYF.

This clonotype was seen only once. The chain carries TRBV4-2 and TRBJ1-3; no reliable D call. Per germline, CDR1 LGHNA and CDR2 YNFKEQ. V shed 4 bases and J shed 7 bases, with 41 bases lying between them. This CDR3 comprises 23 residues. The CDR3 loop reads CASSLLSWTGGPRKTPTRNTIYF. DNA of the CDR3: TGTGCCAGCAGCCTTCTATCTTGGACCGGCGGACCGAGAAAGACGCCAACCCGGAACACCATATATTTT.

The chain links TRBV5-1 to TRBJ2-5; D may be TRBD1 (5 bases). Germline V gene data show CDR1 as SGHRS and CDR2 as YFSETQ. Deletions cut 4 bases from V and 3 bases from J, with 19 bases between. CDR3 length: 16 amino acids. The CDR3 here is CASSGETVRVEETQYF. DNA of the CDR3: TGCGCCAGCAGCGGAGAGACAGTGCGAGTTGAAGAGACCCAGTACTTC.

This clonotype was observed a few times. CDR3 sequence: CATSSRGFNSPLHF. The CDR3 DNA reads as TGTGCCACCAGCAGCAGAGGATTTAATTCACCCCTCCACTTT. This chain uses TRBV15 with TRBJ1-6; D not resolved. The CDR3 sequence is 14 residues long. CDR1 is LNHNV, CDR2 YYDKDF, per germline (reference sequence). Trimming pared 3 bases from V and 6 bases from J, leaving 9 bases between.

The gene calls are TRBV5-1 and TRBJ2-7; D is unclear. CDR3 length equals 14 residues. Germline V CDR1 and CDR2: SGHRS, YFSETQ. The V and J ends lost 1 base and 0 bases respectively, with 8 bases between them. CDR3 in DNA: TGCGCCAGCAGCTTGCAACCAAGCTCCTACGAGCAGTACTTC. Protein: CASSLQPSSYEQYF.

This clonotype was seen ten or more times. J is TRBJ2-3 and V is TRBV11-3; D gene ambiguous. The CDR3 has 12 residues. The germline gives CDR1 SGHNT, CDR2 YENEEA. V was cut by 7 bases and J by 1 base, with 6 bases left in between. The CDR3 loop reads CASKPGTDTQYF. The CDR3 region has the DNA TGTGCCAGCAAACCGGGCACAGATACGCAGTATTTT.

This clonotype was seen more than once but under ten times. V is TRBV7-2 and J is TRBJ2-1; D is possibly TRBD1 (6 bases). Trimming cost V 5 bases and J 9 bases, with 17 bases left between them. CDR1 is SGHTA, CDR2 FQGNSA, per germline. This CDR3 region has 14 residues. The CDR3 nucleotides are TGTGCCAGCAGCCCAGGGGACCGGGCGGGTGAGCAGTTCTTC. This encodes CASSPGDRAGEQFF.

This clonotype occurred a few times. The chain links TRBV10-3 to TRBJ1-4; D gene uncertain. Trimming took 5 bases from V and 0 from J, leaving 7 bases between them. Looked up from germline, CDR1 is ENHRY and CDR2 is SYGVKD. This CDR3 has 14 residues. CDR3 protein: CAISTTPTNEKLFF. In DNA, the CDR3 is TGTGCCATCAGTACGACACCAACTAATGAAAAACTGTTTTTT.

The chain carries TRBV29-1 and TRBJ1-5; 8 nucleotides line up with TRBD1. CDR1 SQVTM and CDR2 ANQGSEA come from the germline V gene. J lost 2 bases, V lost 1 base, and 7 bases had no gene match. The CDR3 totals 16 residues. The CDR3 is CSVEGRGRIGNQPQHF. The DNA for the CDR3 is TGCAGCGTTGAAGGCAGGGGGCGGATAGGCAATCAGCCCCAGCATTTT.

This clonotype was observed a handful of times. V and J are TRBV3-1 and TRBJ2-2; D is possibly TRBD2 (5 bases). The V and J ends lost 5 bases and 3 bases respectively, with 25 bases between them. Germline V gene sequence: CDR1 LGHDT, CDR2 YNNKEL (reference sequence). The CDR3 runs to 19 residues. The CDR3 DNA reads as TGTGCCAGCAGCTTCCAAAGGGCGGGCTCGGGCCCCGACACCGGGGAGCTGTTTTTT. It specifies CASSFQRAGSGPDTGELFF.

The sample holds many counts of this clonotype. The chain uses TRBV12-3 or TRBV12-4 and TRBJ2-7; a possible D gene is TRBD1 (5 bases). Trimming removed 3 bases at V and 4 bases at J, with 13 bases between. The CDR3 spans 14 residues. DNA for the CDR3: TGTGCCAGCAGTTTGACAGATAAAGGTTACGAGCAGTACTTC. Translating gives CASSLTDKGYEQYF.

This chain connects TRBV18 to TRBJ2-1; D is possibly TRBD2 (6 bases). The CDR3 is made up of 13 amino acids. V dropped 1 base and J dropped 10 bases, with 11 bases sitting between them. In germline, CDR1 is KGHSH, CDR2 LQKENI. Here the CDR3 reads CASSPRLVEEQFF. The CDR3 DNA is TGTGCCAGCTCACCACGACTAGTTGAGGAGCAGTTCTTC.

This clonotype was observed a few times. This CDR3 is CASSYSKTSGRYNEQFF. The CDR3 DNA reads TGTGCCAGCAGTTACTCGAAAACTAGCGGGAGATACAATGAGCAGTTCTTC. This chain joins TRBV6-2 or TRBV6-3 and TRBJ2-1; the match to TRBD2 covers 11 bases. The trim removed 0 bases at V and 4 bases at J, leaving 5 bases unmatched. Germline-derived CDR1 and CDR2 are MNHEY and SVGEGT. The CDR3 extends over 17 amino acids.

This chain uses TRBV11-2 with TRBJ2-1; 10 nucleotides agree with TRBD1. Unmatched junction bases numbered 8, after V lost 5 bases and J lost 7 bases. Per germline, CDR1 SGHAT and CDR2 FQNNGV. The CDR3 runs 15 residues. The DNA of the CDR3 is TGTGCCAGCAGCGCCGAGACAGGGGGCAAAAATGAGCAGTTCTTC. Protein: CASSAETGGKNEQFF.

This clonotype has a handful of counts. The chain joins TRBV5-1 to TRBJ2-1; TRBD1 matches 10 bases. V gave up 4 bases and J gave up 7 bases; unmatched junction bases: 14. Germline-derived CDR1 and CDR2 are SGHRS and YFSETQ. The CDR3 runs 17 residues. The CDR3 sequence: CASSHTPGTGVQNEQFF. DNA of the CDR3: TGCGCCAGCAGCCACACGCCCGGGACAGGGGTACAAAATGAGCAGTTCTTC.

This clonotype was seen a handful of times. The rearrangement joins TRBV12-3 or TRBV12-4 to TRBJ2-1; possibly TRBD1 for D (5 bases). The ends were cut back, 7 bases at V and 2 bases at J, with 15 bases in the middle. CDR3 size: 15 residues. CDR3 loop: CASTIRGVPYNEQFF. As DNA, the CDR3 is TGTGCCAGCACCATAAGGGGCGTTCCCTACAATGAGCAGTTCTTC.

The chain recombines TRBV5-1 with TRBJ2-2, with 7 bases fitting TRBD1. The CDR3 is 16 amino acids. CDR1 is SGHRS, CDR2 YFSETQ, per germline. The V segment lost 4 bases and the J segment 8 bases; nucleotides outside the gene matches: 14. The CDR3 DNA reads TGCGCCAGCAGCCCGGGTCCGTGGACAGGTTCAGGGGAGCTGTTTTTT. Residues: CASSPGPWTGSGELFF. Drawing the rest from reference TRBV5-1 and TRBJ2-2, the complete variable domain is KAGVTQTPRYLIKTRGQQVTLSCSPISGHRSVSWYQQTPGQGLQFLFEYFSETQRNKGNFPGRFSGRQFSNSRSEMNVSTLELGDSALYLCASSPGPWTGSGELFFGEGSRLTVL.

This clonotype occurred a few times. The V and J genes are TRBV4-1 and TRBJ2-2; D uncertain. Trimming took off 1 base at V and 2 bases at J, with 5 bases between the two ends. This CDR3 has 14 amino acids. Looked up from germline, CDR1 is MGHRA and CDR2 is YSYEKL. CDR3 DNA sequence: TGCGCCAGCAGCCAAGTGTCCAACACCGGGGAGCTGTTTTTT. It codes for CASSQVSNTGELFF.

This clonotype was seen only a few times. The rearrangement joins TRBV7-9 to TRBJ1-1; 11 bases line up with TRBD1. Unmatched junction bases numbered 2, after V lost 1 base and J lost 4 bases. The CDR3 spans 15 residues. Per germline, CDR1 SEHNR and CDR2 FQNEAQ (reference sequence). CDR3 residues: CASSLEGTGGTEAFF. The DNA of the CDR3 is TGTGCCAGCAGCTTAGAGGGGACAGGGGGCACTGAAGCTTTCTTT. The full variable domain, in which reference TRBV7-9 and TRBJ1-1 provide the parts outside the CDR3, is DTGVSQNPRHKITKRGQNVTFRCDPISEHNRLYWYRQTLGQGPEFLTYFQNEAQLEKSRLLSDRFSAERPKGSFSTLEIQRTEQGDSAMYLCASSLEGTGGTEAFFGQGTRLTVV.

This clonotype came up a few times. The V call is TRBV27, the J call TRBJ1-5, with a tentative D call TRBD1 (5 bases). Trimming cost V 11 bases and J 1 base, with 21 bases left between them. Germline CDR1 reads MNHEY; CDR2 reads SMNVEV (reference sequence). This CDR3 is built from 16 residues. Written as DNA, the CDR3 is TGTGCCGGAACCGTTCTTCCGGGGGGAAGCAATCAGCCCCAGCATTTT. Its protein product is CAGTVLPGGSNQPQHF.

The rearrangement uses TRBV14 and TRBJ2-1; 8 bases match TRBD2. Germline loops: CDR1 SGHDN, CDR2 FVKESK. With V trimmed by 4 bases and J by 4 bases, 9 bases remained unmatched. This CDR3 has 16 residues. CDR3 loop: CASSPWSSGKYNEQFF. In nucleotides, the CDR3 is TGTGCCAGCAGCCCCTGGAGTAGCGGGAAGTACAATGAGCAGTTCTTC.

The chain combines TRBV12-3 or TRBV12-4 with TRBJ1-2; D call uncertain. The V end lost 7 bases, the J end lost 9 bases, and 30 bases lay between the germline ends. The CDR3 length is 17 residues. The CDR3: CASTLGDIGYLFGSYTF. The CDR3 nucleotides read TGTGCCAGCACCCTGGGAGATATAGGGTACCTCTTCGGGAGCTACACCTTC.

This rearrangement joins TRBV20-1 to TRBJ2-1; D possibly corresponds to TRBD2 (6 bases). Germline V gene lookup returns CDR1 DFQATT and CDR2 SNEGSKA (reference sequence). Trimming pared 8 bases from V and 8 bases from J, leaving 16 bases between. The CDR3 totals 12 residues. The chain's CDR3 is CSTYLAYHEQFF. The CDR3 nucleotides read TGCAGTACCTACCTAGCGTATCATGAGCAGTTCTTC.